This T cell receptor (beta chain) originates from a study of tumor-infiltrating lymphocytes in primary liver carcinoma. Study as a whole: By surgical resection, the patients were treated for their primary liver carcinoma. Tumors, staged T1-T3 N0M0, spanned about 4.2 to 11 cm. Study results and limitations: Tumor-adjacent and tumor-blood pairs shared a smaller degree of overlap than tumor region pairs.

Comment on this clonotype: The target antigen is unknown. A read error is possible here, since a much larger clone lies one base away.

Unsorted whole blood supplied the RNA, and germline DNA was extracted too. A primer matching the constant region was used to make TCR beta cDNA from 500 to 650 ng of total RNA. Three-round nested multiplex PCR performed with slightly modified ARM-PCR produced the TCR beta libraries. Running roughly 10 cycles apiece, the first two PCR rounds relied on TRBV1-TRBV30 forward primers together with a C-beta reverse primer. TCRdb processed the multiplex PCR reads anew with MiXCR; each CDR3 protein has one entry. Here the sample spans just over 300,000 distinct CDR3 sequences, 50% to 75% being singletons. Looked up from germline, CDR1 is MGHRA and CDR2 is YSYEKL. This CDR3 comprises 16 residues.

The TCR was taken from a woman in her twenties or thirties with primary liver carcinoma and hepatitis B virus infection. The sequenced material came from peripheral blood. This sequence joins TRBV4-1 and TRBJ1-4; 8 bases map to TRBD1. Written as DNA, the CDR3 is TGCGCCAGCCGCCAAGGTCGGGCAGGGGGCACGGAAAAACTGTTTTTT. Translated: CASRQGRAGGTEKLFF.